This T cell receptor beta chain was retrieved from a study of blood T cell repertoires in COVID-19. Study as a whole: Acute-phase and convalescent COVID-19 samples originated in the United States, Italy and Spain. The cDNA or gDNA used as material had been derived from T cells, B-cell-depleted T cells, or PBMCs.

With respect to this clone: Other DNA sequences in this specimen translate into the identical CDR3.

The protocol was immunoSEQ multiplex PCR, while the TCRdb copy is restricted to in-frame clones and leaves out a portion. The table has roughly 260,000 clones, around 90% seen once. The CDR3 runs 15 residues. V lost 0 bases and J lost 0, with 9 bases in between. Germline V gives CDR1 SGHRS, CDR2 YFSETQ. This chain links TRBV5-1 with TRBJ1-1; D is perhaps TRBD1 (6 bases). Sequences were obtained from peripheral blood. The origin of this receptor is a woman between 45 and 60 years old who had recovered from COVID-19. The CDR3: CASSLGQGMNTEAFF. In nucleotides, the CDR3 is TGCGCCAGCAGCTTGGGGCAGGGGATGAACACTGAAGCTTTCTTT.